The source of this T cell receptor (beta chain) is a study of cytomegalovirus exposure and HLA in healthy donors. Findings and caveats of the study: Whilst most TCR sequences proved rare, a subset of public TCRs occurred across many donors. According to the study, around 150 TCR beta chains were cytomegalovirus-associated. In vitro confirmation showed three CMV-associated chains to be CMV antigen specific. Reported performance of the classifier showed diagnosis of cytomegalovirus status with high specificity and sensitivity.

Clones were read by immunoSEQ multiplex PCR, and TCRdb kept only the in-frame ones, dropping some. The sample includes fewer than 140,000 clones, less than 90% seen only once; the top ten take more than 1.5%. With 1 base clipped from V and 8 bases from J, the junction kept 5 bases outside the gene matches. Per the germline V gene, CDR1 is LNHDA and CDR2 is SQIVND (reference sequence). The CDR3 consists of 15 residues. In the case of this clone: Its antigen is undetermined.

The TCR sequence derives from a woman in her late teens or twenties in good health and CMV-seropositive. Sequencing input: PBMCs. The chain joins TRBV19 to TRBJ2-3, with TRBD2 matching 11 bases. This chain's CDR3 is CASSIGSGGAGTQYF. DNA for the CDR3: TGTGCCAGTAGTATAGGTAGCGGGGGGGCCGGTACGCAGTATTTT.